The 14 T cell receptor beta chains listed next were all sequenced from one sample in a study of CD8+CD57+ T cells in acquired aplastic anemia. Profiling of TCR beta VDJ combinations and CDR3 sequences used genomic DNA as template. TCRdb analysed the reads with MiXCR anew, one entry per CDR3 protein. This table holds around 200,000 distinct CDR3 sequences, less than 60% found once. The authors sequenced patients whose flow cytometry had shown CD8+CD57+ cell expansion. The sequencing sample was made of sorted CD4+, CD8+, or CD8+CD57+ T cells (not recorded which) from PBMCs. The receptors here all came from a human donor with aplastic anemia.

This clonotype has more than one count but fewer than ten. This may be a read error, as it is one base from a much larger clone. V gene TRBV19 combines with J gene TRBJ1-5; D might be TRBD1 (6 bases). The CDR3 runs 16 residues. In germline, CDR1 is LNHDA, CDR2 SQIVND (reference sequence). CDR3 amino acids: CATSTGTPLRHQPQRF. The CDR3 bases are TGTGCCACCTCAACCGGGACACCACTGCGCCATCAGCCCCAGCGTTTT.

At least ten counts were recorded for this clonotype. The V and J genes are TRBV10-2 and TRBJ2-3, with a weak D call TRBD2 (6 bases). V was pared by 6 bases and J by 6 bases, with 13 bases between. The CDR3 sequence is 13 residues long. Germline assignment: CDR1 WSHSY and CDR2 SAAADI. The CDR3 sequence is CASSLTSRDTQYF. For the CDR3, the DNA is TGCGCCAGCAGCCTAACTAGCCGCGATACGCAGTATTTT.

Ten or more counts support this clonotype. As DNA, the CDR3 is TGTGCCAGCAGCTGGCAGGGCGGCAGTTCCTACGAGCAGTACTTC. Encoded protein: CASSWQGGSSYEQYF. The rearrangement uses TRBV5-5 and TRBJ2-7, with D maybe TRBD1 (5 bases). The CDR3 is 15 amino acids. The V and J ends lost 3 bases and 1 base respectively, with 14 bases between them. CDR1 SGHKS and CDR2 YYEKEE come from the germline V gene (reference sequence). Filled out from reference TRBV5-5 and TRBJ2-7, the complete variable domain reads DAGVTQSPTHLIKTRGQQVTLRCSPISGHKSVSWYQQVLGQGPQFIFQYYEKEERGRGNFPDRFSARQFPNYSSELNVNALLLGDSALYLCASSWQGGSSYEQYFGPGTRLTVT.

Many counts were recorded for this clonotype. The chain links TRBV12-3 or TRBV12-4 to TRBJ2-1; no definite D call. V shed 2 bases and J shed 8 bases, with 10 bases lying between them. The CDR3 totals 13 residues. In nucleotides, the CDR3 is TGTGCCAGCAGTTTAAGTCGGGCAGATGAGCAGTTCTTC. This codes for CASSLSRADEQFF.

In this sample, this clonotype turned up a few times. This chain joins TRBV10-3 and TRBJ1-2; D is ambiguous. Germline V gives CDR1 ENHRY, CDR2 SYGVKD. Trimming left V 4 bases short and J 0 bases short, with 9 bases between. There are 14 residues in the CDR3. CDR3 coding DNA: TGTGCCATCAGTGGTACGGTAGCTAACTATGGCTACACCTTC. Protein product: CAISGTVANYGYTF.

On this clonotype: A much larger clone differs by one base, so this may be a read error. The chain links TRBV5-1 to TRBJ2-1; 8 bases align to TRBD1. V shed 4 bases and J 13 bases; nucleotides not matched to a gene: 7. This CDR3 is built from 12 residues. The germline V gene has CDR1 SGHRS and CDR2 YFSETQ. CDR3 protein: CASSTWDRLQFF. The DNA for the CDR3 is TGCGCCAGCAGCACGTGGGACAGGCTACAGTTCTTC. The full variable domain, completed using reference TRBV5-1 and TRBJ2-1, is KAGVTQTPRYLIKTRGQQVTLSCSPISGHRSVSWYQQTPGQGLQFLFEYFSETQRNKGNFPGRFSGRQFSNSRSEMNVSTLELGDSALYLCASSTWDRLQFFGPGTRLTVL.

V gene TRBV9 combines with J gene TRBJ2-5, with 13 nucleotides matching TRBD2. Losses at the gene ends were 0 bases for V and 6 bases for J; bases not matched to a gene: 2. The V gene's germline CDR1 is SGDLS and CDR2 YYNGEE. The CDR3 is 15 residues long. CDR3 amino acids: CASSVGTSGGQTQYF. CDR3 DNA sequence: TGTGCCAGCAGCGTAGGGACTAGCGGGGGACAGACCCAGTACTTC.

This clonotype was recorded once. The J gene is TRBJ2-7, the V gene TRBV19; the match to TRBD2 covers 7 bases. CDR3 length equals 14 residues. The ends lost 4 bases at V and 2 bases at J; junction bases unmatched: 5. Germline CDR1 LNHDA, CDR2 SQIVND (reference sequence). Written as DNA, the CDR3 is TGTGCCAGTAGTACAGCGGGACCAACCTACGAGCAGTACTTC. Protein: CASSTAGPTYEQYF.

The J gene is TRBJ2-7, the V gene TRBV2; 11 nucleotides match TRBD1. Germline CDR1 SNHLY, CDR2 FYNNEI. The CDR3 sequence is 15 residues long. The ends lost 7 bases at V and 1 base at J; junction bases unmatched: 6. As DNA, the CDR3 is TGTGCCAGCACCAACCGGGACAGGGGGTCCTACGAGCAGTACTTC. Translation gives CASTNRDRGSYEQYF.

The CDR3 sequence: CAWSEGFFGYTF. The CDR3 DNA follows: TGTGCCTGGAGTGAGGGGTTTTTTGGCTACACCTTC. The V call is TRBV30, the J call TRBJ1-2; D is possibly TRBD1 (5 bases). Trimming stripped 1 base from V and 7 bases from J, with 10 bases between. Germline lookup yields CDR1 GTSNPN and CDR2 SVGIG (reference sequence). The CDR3 sequence is 12 residues long.

The CDR3 DNA reads TGTGCCAGCAGTGAAGTCAGGGGAGACACTGAAGCTTTCTTT. Encoded protein: CASSEVRGDTEAFF. This chain links TRBV6-1 with TRBJ1-1, with a weak D call TRBD1 (6 bases). Trimming took 1 base from V and 3 from J, leaving 9 bases between them. Germline V gene lookup returns CDR1 MNHNS and CDR2 SASEGT. This CDR3 contains 14 residues.

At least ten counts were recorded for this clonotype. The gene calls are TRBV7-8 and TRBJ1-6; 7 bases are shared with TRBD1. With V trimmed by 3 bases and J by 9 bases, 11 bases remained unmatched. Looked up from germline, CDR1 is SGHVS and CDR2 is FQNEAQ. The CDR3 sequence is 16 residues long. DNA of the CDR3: TGTGCCAGCAGCTTTTTGACAGGGAATGGAGGTTCACCCCTCCACTTT. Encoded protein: CASSFLTGNGGSPLHF. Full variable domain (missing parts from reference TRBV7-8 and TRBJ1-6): GAGVSQSPRYKVAKRGQDVALRCDPISGHVSLFWYQQALGQGPEFLTYFQNEAQLDKSGLPSDRFFAERPEGSVSTLKIQRTQQEDSAVYLCASSFLTGNGGSPLHFGNGTRLTVT.

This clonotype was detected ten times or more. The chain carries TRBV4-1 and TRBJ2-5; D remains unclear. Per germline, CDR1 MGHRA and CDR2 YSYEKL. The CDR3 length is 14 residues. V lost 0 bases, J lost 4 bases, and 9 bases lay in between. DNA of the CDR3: TGCGCCAGCAGCCAAGAAAGGCAAGGAGAGACCCAGTACTTC. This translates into CASSQERQGETQYF.

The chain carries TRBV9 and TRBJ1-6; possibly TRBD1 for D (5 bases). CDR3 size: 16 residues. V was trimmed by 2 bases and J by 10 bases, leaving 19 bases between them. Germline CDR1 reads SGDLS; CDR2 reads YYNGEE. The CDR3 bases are TGTGCCAGCAGCGTTTCGGCCGCCTCAAGGGGCTCACCCCTCCACTTT. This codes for CASSVSAASRGSPLHF.